This T cell receptor (beta chain) was identified in a study of T-cell memory formation after mild COVID-19. The CDR3 is 14 amino acids. V lost 4 bases and J lost 3, with 12 bases in between. CDR1 is ENHRY and CDR2 is SYGVKD in the germline V gene. Study observations and caveats: From day 15 to 85, contracting clones were balanced between CD4 and CD8, whereas later expanders leaned toward CD4+. Pre-infection memory showed some responding clones, and this suggested that cross-reactive memory joined.

This clonotype was seen more than once but under ten times. Antigen: not known. The TCR alpha and TCR beta cDNA libraries, bearing sample barcodes and UMIs, were generated by 5'RACE using constant-segment primers. TCRdb redid the calling of the 5' RACE reads with MiXCR, one entry per CDR3 protein. The table has 150,000 to 200,000 distinct CDR3 sequences, 18% seen once. The material sequenced was PBMCs or a T cell subset sorted from them (not recorded which). V and J are TRBV10-3 and TRBJ1-1; weak D call: TRBD1 (6 bases). The source is a man younger than 35 who had mild COVID-19 (a few samples of this study predate the infection). Cell type and time point are not known. The CDR3 coding sequence is TGTGCCATCAGTGTTGGGGGGCGCGACACTGAAGCTTTCTTT. It is translated as CAISVGGRDTEAFF.